Listed below are T cell receptor beta chains from one sample, sequenced in a study of T-cell memory formation after mild COVID-19. Each CDR3 protein gets one entry after TCRdb re-called the 5' RACE reads with MiXCR. Of hundreds of thousands of distinct CDR3 sequences in the sample, about 20% are singletons; the top ten hold more than 9%. The material sequenced was PBMCs or a T cell subset sorted from them (not recorded which). The receptors derive from an adult woman who had mild COVID-19 (a few samples of this study predate the infection). Cell type and time point are not known. The CDR3 runs from the conserved cysteine through the conserved F or W. The D gene is left open where the match is weak. Clone sizes are given selectively: once, few, many, or a class where the clone is expanded.

clone_size,d_call,j_call,v_call,cdr3_length,cdr3_aa,cdr3_nt
few,TRBD1,TRBJ2-5,TRBV11-1,16,CASRRTGGTFWETQYF,TGTGCCAGCAGACGGACAGGGGGCACGTTTTGGGAGACCCAGTACTTC
NA,NA,TRBJ2-5,TRBV18,14,CASSRPGSTGAQYF,TGTGCCAGCTCGCGGCCTGGGTCGACGGGGGCCCAGTACTTC
many,TRBD1,TRBJ1-2,TRBV4-1,14,CASSPLDRGKGYTF,TGCGCCAGCAGCCCACTGGACAGGGGGAAGGGCTACACCTTC
few,TRBD2,TRBJ2-7,TRBV20-1,15,CSARGSGGFFYEQYF,TGCAGTGCGAGGGGGAGCGGGGGGTTTTTCTACGAGCAGTACTTC
few,TRBD2,TRBJ2-1,TRBV29-1,14,CSVPTSGSGNEQFF,TGCAGCGTGCCGACTAGCGGGAGTGGCAATGAGCAGTTCTTC
few,NA,TRBJ2-5,TRBV7-2,16,CASSLAGALVSETQYF,TGTGCCAGCAGCTTAGCGGGGGCCCTGGTTTCGGAGACCCAGTACTTC
few,TRBD1,TRBJ2-7,TRBV4-1,16,CASSHNTGTGSPEQYF,TGCGCCAGCAGCCACAACACCGGGACAGGGAGTCCCGAGCAGTACTTC
many,NA,TRBJ2-7,TRBV10-3,13,CAISDGAQYEQYF,TGTGCCATCAGTGACGGGGCCCAATACGAGCAGTACTTC
NA,NA,TRBJ1-1,TRBV20-1,12,CSAQTVNTEAFF,TGCAGTGCCCAGACAGTGAACACTGAAGCTTTCTTT
NA,TRBD1,TRBJ2-2,TRBV5-1,15,CASRPQGARTGELFF,TGCGCCAGCAGACCCCAGGGGGCACGCACCGGGGAGCTGTTTTTT
few,TRBD2,TRBJ2-1,TRBV9,14,CASSGSGGHNEQFF,TGTGCCAGCAGCGGTAGCGGGGGACACAATGAGCAGTTCTTC
few,NA,TRBJ2-7,TRBV3-1,16,CASSQVELTPSYEQYF,TGTGCCAGCAGCCAAGTCGAACTGACACCTTCCTACGAGCAGTACTTC
many,NA,TRBJ2-2,TRBV7-2,16,CASSLVGMGSAGELFF,TGTGCCAGCAGCTTAGTCGGGATGGGGAGCGCCGGGGAGCTGTTTTTT
NA,TRBD2,TRBJ2-3,TRBV20-1,15,CSARDFSGRAPAQYF,TGCAGTGCTAGAGATTTCAGCGGGAGGGCCCCAGCGCAGTATTTT
NA,NA,TRBJ1-4,TRBV20-1,13,CSASHTGGEKLFF,TGCAGTGCTAGTCACACCGGCGGGGAAAAACTGTTTTTT
NA,NA,TRBJ2-3,TRBV20-1,14,CSAQGTRLTDTQYF,TGCAGTGCTCAGGGGACCCGGTTGACAGATACGCAGTATTTT
NA,NA,TRBJ2-1,TRBV4-3,16,CASSQDSTSSYNEQFF,TGCGCCAGCAGCCAAGACAGTACTAGCTCCTACAATGAGCAGTTCTTC
NA,TRBD1,TRBJ2-1,TRBV11-3,16,CASSPPSGGKYNEQFF,TGTGCCAGCAGCCCGCCCTCAGGGGGAAAATACAATGAGCAGTTCTTC
NA,NA,TRBJ2-3,TRBV4-2,13,CASSQVRTDTQYF,TGTGCCAGCAGCCAAGTAAGAACAGATACGCAGTATTTT
few,TRBD2,TRBJ2-1,TRBV28,14,CASVGGSGNNEQFF,TGTGCCAGCGTGGGGGGAAGCGGGAACAATGAGCAGTTCTTC
few,NA,TRBJ1-1,TRBV20-1,11,CSVGGDTEAFF,TGCAGTGTTGGGGGTGATACTGAAGCTTTCTTT
NA,NA,TRBJ2-1,TRBV20-1,14,CSAPKGSTYNEQFF,TGCAGTGCCCCCAAGGGGTCTACCTACAATGAGCAGTTCTTC
NA,TRBD2,TRBJ2-5,TRBV9,15,CASSVASGPRETQYF,TGTGCCAGCAGCGTAGCTAGCGGGCCTAGGGAGACCCAGTACTTC
many,NA,TRBJ1-2,TRBV7-2,17,CASSLAHAGGGNYGYTF,TGTGCCAGCAGCTTAGCGCATGCGGGCGGAGGCAACTATGGCTACACCTTC
many,TRBD1,TRBJ2-2,TRBV19,14,CATRGTGVAGELFF,TGTGCCACTCGTGGGACAGGGGTCGCCGGGGAGCTGTTTTTT
NA,TRBD2,TRBJ2-3,TRBV20-1,16,CSARDVLAGITDTQYF,TGCAGTGCTAGAGATGTACTAGCGGGAATAACAGATACGCAGTATTTT
NA,TRBD2,TRBJ2-3,TRBV20-1,11,CSLADTDTQYF,TGCAGCCTAGCGGACACAGATACGCAGTATTTT
few,TRBD2,TRBJ2-3,TRBV18,17,CASSPKTGLADGDTQYF,TGTGCCAGCTCACCTAAAACAGGACTAGCGGACGGGGATACGCAGTATTTT
NA,TRBD2,TRBJ2-5,TRBV6-5,17,CASSYLPTSGRGETQYF,TGTGCCAGCAGTTACCTCCCGACTAGCGGGAGGGGAGAGACCCAGTACTTC
many,NA,TRBJ2-3,TRBV15,15,CATSTRHGNTDTQYF,TGTGCCACCAGCACTAGACACGGAAACACAGATACGCAGTATTTT
NA,NA,TRBJ2-6,TRBV7-3,15,CASSPLHSGANVLTF,TGTGCCAGCAGCCCCCTCCACTCTGGGGCCAACGTCCTGACTTTC
NA,NA,TRBJ2-3,TRBV24-1,16,CATSDLGRNSTDTQYF,TGTGCCACCAGTGATTTGGGTCGAAACAGCACAGATACGCAGTATTTT
NA,NA,TRBJ1-1,TRBV7-6,13,CASSLRVGTEAFF,TGTGCCAGCAGCTTACGGGTGGGCACTGAAGCTTTCTTT
few,TRBD1,TRBJ2-2,TRBV7-9,16,CASSTRTGGYIGELFF,TGTGCCAGCAGCACCCGGACAGGGGGCTATATCGGGGAGCTGTTTTTT
many,TRBD2,TRBJ2-5,TRBV27,14,CASSSLGLADPQYF,TGTGCCAGCAGTTCCCTGGGACTAGCGGACCCCCAGTACTTC
NA,NA,TRBJ1-2,TRBV3-1,15,CASSQGAAPNYGYTF,TGTGCCAGCAGCCAAGGGGCAGCTCCAAACTATGGCTACACCTTC
NA,NA,TRBJ2-3,TRBV4-1,14,CASSQVGQTDTQYF,TGCGCCAGCAGCCAAGTTGGACAAACAGATACGCAGTATTTT
few,TRBD1,TRBJ2-1,TRBV4-1,14,CASSQVLGQVKQFF,TGCGCCAGCAGCCAAGTATTGGGACAGGTGAAGCAGTTCTTC
NA,NA,TRBJ1-2,TRBV6-6,16,CASSSWEEGEGYGYTF,TGTGCCAGCAGTTCTTGGGAAGAGGGGGAAGGCTATGGCTACACCTTC
NA,NA,TRBJ2-5,TRBV2,12,CASSEAQETQYF,TGTGCCAGCAGTGAAGCGCAAGAGACCCAGTACTTC
NA,NA,TRBJ2-7,TRBV6-5,15,CASTPPGGQDYEQYF,TGTGCCAGCACCCCCCCGGGGGGACAGGACTACGAGCAGTACTTC